These 9 T cell receptor beta chains originate from one sample sequenced in a study of cytotoxic CD8 clonotypes in ibrutinib-treated CLL. The assay was immunoSEQ multiplex PCR, and TCRdb's table has in-frame clones only and misses some. The sample lists over 70,000 clones; around 79% were seen once. This material consisted of PBMCs, taken after 12 months of ibrutinib treatment. These receptors were taken from a human donor with chronic lymphocytic leukemia.

This clone has only one observation. The chain employs TRBV5-8 and TRBJ1-3; 7 nucleotides line up with TRBD1. V lost 1 base to trimming and J lost 0 bases; unmatched junction nucleotides: 4. In germline, CDR1 is SGHTS, CDR2 YDEGEE. CDR3 length: 16 amino acids. CDR3: CASSLLTGPSGNTIYF. In DNA, the CDR3 is TGTGCCAGCAGCTTGTTGACAGGGCCCTCTGGAAACACCATATATTTT.

This clone showed up just a few times. The J gene is TRBJ1-1, the V gene TRBV6-5, with unresolved D. CDR3 length: 14 amino acids. Looked up from germline, CDR1 is MNHEY and CDR2 is SVGAGI. V was cut by 4 bases and J by 0 bases, with 9 bases left in between. DNA of the CDR3: TGTGCCAGCAGTTCCGGCAGCTTGAACACTGAAGCTTTCTTT. Its protein is CASSSGSLNTEAFF.

The rearrangement links TRBV18 to TRBJ2-7, with TRBD2 identical over 9 bases. V lost 3 bases to trimming and J lost 3 bases; unmatched junction nucleotides: 9. Germline CDR1 KGHSH, CDR2 LQKENI. This CDR3 region has 16 residues. CDR3 DNA sequence: TGTGCCAGCTCACCCCCCGCGGGGGGGAGGGACTACGAGCAGTACTTC. Amino acid sequence: CASSPPAGGRDYEQYF.

This clone is judged medium-sized. The chain employs TRBV20-1 and TRBJ1-1; D remains ambiguous. Looked up from germline, CDR1 is DFQATT and CDR2 is SNEGSKA (reference sequence). The V end was cut by 4 bases, the J end by 7 bases, with 10 bases between. The CDR3 is made up of 11 amino acids. The CDR3 is CSATPDIEAFF. CDR3 DNA: TGCAGTGCTACCCCCGACATTGAAGCTTTCTTT.

The chain combines TRBV13 with TRBJ2-7; D may match TRBD1 or TRBD2 (5 bases each). Germline loops: CDR1 PRHDT, CDR2 FYEKMQ (reference sequence). The CDR3 is 16 residues long. V gave up 1 base and J gave up 4 bases, with 17 bases separating them. The CDR3, as DNA: TGTGCCAGCAGCTTAGTCCGGGGCACGCCGCCTTACGAGCAGTACTTC. Translated: CASSLVRGTPPYEQYF.

V gene TRBV7-2 combines with J gene TRBJ2-2; D call uncertain. The CDR3 loop spans 14 amino acids. Germline V gives CDR1 SGHTA, CDR2 FQGNSA. The V end was cut by 2 bases, the J end by 4 bases, with 8 bases between. CDR3 nucleotide sequence: TGTGCCAGCAGCTTACTCGGTGGCACCGGGGAGCTGTTTTTT. It codes for CASSLLGGTGELFF.

V gene TRBV5-1 combines with J gene TRBJ2-7; 12 nucleotides line up with TRBD2. This CDR3 has 16 residues. The J segment lost 7 bases and the V segment lost 0 bases, leaving 8 bases of the junction unmatched. Germline-derived CDR1 and CDR2 are SGHRS and YFSETQ. Written as DNA, the CDR3 is TGCGCCAGCAGCTTGGTCCCGCTAGCGGGAGGGCGGGAGCAGTACTTC. Amino acid sequence: CASSLVPLAGGREQYF. The full variable domain, in which reference TRBV5-1 and TRBJ2-7 provide the parts outside the CDR3, is KAGVTQTPRYLIKTRGQQVTLSCSPISGHRSVSWYQQTPGQGLQFLFEYFSETQRNKGNFPGRFSGRQFSNSRSEMNVSTLELGDSALYLCASSLVPLAGGREQYFGPGTRLTVT.

The chain joins TRBV5-1 to TRBJ2-7; TRBD1 aligns across 9 bases. The CDR3 has 15 residues. The V segment lost 4 bases and the J segment 7 bases; nucleotides outside the gene matches: 12. Germline assignment: CDR1 SGHRS and CDR2 YFSETQ. CDR3 protein: CASSAGQGSSWEQYF. CDR3 in DNA: TGCGCCAGCAGCGCGGGACAGGGCTCCTCCTGGGAGCAGTACTTC.

The rearrangement links TRBV21-1 to TRBJ1-5; the table names TRBD1, a call not compared with the DNA. TRBV21-1 is assigned pseudogene status. This CDR3 contains 17 residues. CDR3 protein: CASSPRGKGQVNQPQHF. As DNA, the CDR3 is TGTGCCAGCAGCCCCCGGGGTAAGGGACAGGTCAATCAGCCCCAGCATTTT.